Given below is one T cell receptor (beta chain) in context. What it binds is unknown. The read ends 3 residues shy of where the CDR3 ends; the end is completed using the germline J gene. Average input was approximately 1,200 ng genomic DNA for immunoSEQ TCR beta CDR3 amplification. TCRdb's copy holds only in-frame clones and misses some; the assay was immunoSEQ multiplex PCR. The sample has approximately 44,000 clones. The CDR3 has 14 amino acids. The germline V gene encodes CDR1 SNHLY and CDR2 FYNNEI. Trimming pared 0 bases from V and 1 base from J, leaving 4 bases between. This record comes from a study of T cells in women clearing cervical HPV infection. The wider study: Controls' single incident HPV16 infection cleared within 12 months without precancer. Broader study findings: Combining TCR richness with V gene abundances gave approximately 0.8 AUC. Timing of associations relative to infection is unclear; T-cell subsets were not isolated.

The clonotype originates from a woman between 18 and 75 years old with a cervical HPV16 infection that either progressed to CIN3+ or cleared (not recorded which). The source material was blood buffy coat. The chain combines TRBV2 with TRBJ1-5; D unresolved. This CDR3 reads CASSEASSNQPQHF. Incomplete CDR3 DNA: TGTGCCAGCAGTGAAGCGAGCAGCAATCAGCCC.